This T cell receptor beta chain was sequenced during a study of spatial heterogeneity in lung cancer. Time point meaning: sample taken at primary tumor resection. Sequencing was performed on whole RNA extracted from tumor and nontumor lung tissue, or from frozen PBMC, and the material was left unsorted. TCRdb fed the 5' RACE reads into MiXCR, producing one record per CDR3 protein. This table has roughly 40,000 distinct CDR3 sequences, around 7% appearing once. Trimming left V 3 bases short and J 1 base short, with 9 bases between. Germline V gene data show CDR1 as KGHSH and CDR2 as LQKENI. The CDR3 extends over 14 amino acids.

Specimen: PBMCs, collected at surgery. This sequence joins TRBV18 and TRBJ1-1; no clear D. This receptor was identified in a female donor with early-stage non-small cell lung cancer. The chain's CDR3 is CASSPTAGNTEAFF. CDR3 in DNA: TGTGCCAGCTCACCTACCGCAGGGAACACTGAAGCTTTCTTT. Filled out from reference TRBV18 and TRBJ1-1, the complete variable domain reads NAGVMQNPRHLVRRRGQEARLRCSPMKGHSHVYWYRQLPEEGLKFMVYLQKENIIDESGMPKERFSAEFPKEGPSILRIQQVVRGDSAAYFCASSPTAGNTEAFFGQGTRLTVV.